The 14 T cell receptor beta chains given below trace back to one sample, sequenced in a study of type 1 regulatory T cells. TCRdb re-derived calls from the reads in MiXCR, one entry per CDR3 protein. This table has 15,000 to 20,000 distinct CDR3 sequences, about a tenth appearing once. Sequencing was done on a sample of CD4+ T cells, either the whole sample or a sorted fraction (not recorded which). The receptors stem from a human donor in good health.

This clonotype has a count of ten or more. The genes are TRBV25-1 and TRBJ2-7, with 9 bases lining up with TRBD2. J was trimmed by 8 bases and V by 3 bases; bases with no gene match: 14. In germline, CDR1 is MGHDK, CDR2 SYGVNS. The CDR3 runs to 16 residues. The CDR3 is CASSEPASGTRIQQYF. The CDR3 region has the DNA TGTGCCAGCAGTGAGCCCGCTAGCGGGACGAGGATCCAGCAGTACTTC.

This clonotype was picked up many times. CDR3 DNA: TGTGCCAGCAGTTACAAGGGGACCGGGCTCGGTCAGCCCCAGCATTTT. It specifies CASSYKGTGLGQPQHF. The chain is built from TRBV6-5 and TRBJ1-5, with a weak D call TRBD1 (5 bases). Germline-derived CDR1 and CDR2 are MNHEY and SVGAGI. The CDR3 covers 16 residues. The V and J ends lost 2 bases and 6 bases respectively, with 17 bases between them.

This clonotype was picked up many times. CDR3 DNA: TGTGCCAGCAGGGCAGGAATAGCCCCTGGGGCCAACGTCCTGACTTTC. Protein product: CASRAGIAPGANVLTF. The genes are TRBV6-5 and TRBJ2-6, with unresolved D. The V end was cut by 6 bases, the J end by 2 bases, with 14 bases between. CDR3 size: 16 residues. The germline V gene encodes CDR1 MNHEY and CDR2 SVGAGI.

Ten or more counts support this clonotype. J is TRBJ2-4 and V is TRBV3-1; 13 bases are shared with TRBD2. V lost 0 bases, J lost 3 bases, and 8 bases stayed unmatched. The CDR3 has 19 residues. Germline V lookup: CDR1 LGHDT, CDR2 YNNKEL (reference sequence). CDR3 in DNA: TGTGCCAGCAGCCAAGACCGTCCGGGACTAGCGGGGCGCAAAAACATTCAGTACTTC. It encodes CASSQDRPGLAGRKNIQYF.

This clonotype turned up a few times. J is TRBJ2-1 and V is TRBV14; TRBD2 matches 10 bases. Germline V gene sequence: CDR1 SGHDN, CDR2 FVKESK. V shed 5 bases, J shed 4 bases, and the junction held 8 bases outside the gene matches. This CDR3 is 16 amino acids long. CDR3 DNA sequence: TGTGCCAGCAGCAAAAGGACTAGCGGACAATACAATGAGCAGTTCTTC. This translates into CASSKRTSGQYNEQFF.

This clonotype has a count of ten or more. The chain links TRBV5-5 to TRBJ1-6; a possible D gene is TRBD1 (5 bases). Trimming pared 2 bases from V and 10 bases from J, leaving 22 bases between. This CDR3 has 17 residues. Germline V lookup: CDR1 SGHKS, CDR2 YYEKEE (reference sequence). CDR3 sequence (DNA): TGTGCCAGCAGCTTACGGGACCTGATGCAGGGTAGCTCACCCCTCCACTTT. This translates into CASSLRDLMQGSSPLHF.

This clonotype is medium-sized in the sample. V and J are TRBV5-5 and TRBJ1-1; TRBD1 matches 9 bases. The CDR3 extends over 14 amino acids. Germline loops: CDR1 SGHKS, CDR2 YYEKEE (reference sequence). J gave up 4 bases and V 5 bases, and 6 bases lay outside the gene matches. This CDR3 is CASSLTGGSTEAFF. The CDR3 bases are TGTGCCAGCAGTTTGACAGGGGGAAGCACTGAAGCTTTCTTT.

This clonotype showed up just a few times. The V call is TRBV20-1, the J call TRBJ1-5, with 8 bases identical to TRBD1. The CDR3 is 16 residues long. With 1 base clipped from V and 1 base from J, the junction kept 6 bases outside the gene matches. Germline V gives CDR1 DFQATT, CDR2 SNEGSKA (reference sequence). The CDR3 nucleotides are TGCAGTGCTAGAGCTACTCAGGGGGCCAGCAATCAGCCCCAGCATTTT. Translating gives CSARATQGASNQPQHF.

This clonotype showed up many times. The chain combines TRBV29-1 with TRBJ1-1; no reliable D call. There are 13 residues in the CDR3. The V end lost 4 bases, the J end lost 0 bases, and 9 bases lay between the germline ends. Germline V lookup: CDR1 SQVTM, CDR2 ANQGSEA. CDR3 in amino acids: CSVVVFMNTEAFF. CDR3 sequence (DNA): TGCAGCGTTGTGGTTTTCATGAACACTGAAGCTTTCTTT.

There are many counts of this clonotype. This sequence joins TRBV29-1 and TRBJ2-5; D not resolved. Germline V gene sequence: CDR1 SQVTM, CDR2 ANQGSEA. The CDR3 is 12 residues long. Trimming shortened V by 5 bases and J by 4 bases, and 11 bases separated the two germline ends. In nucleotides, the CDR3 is TGCAGCGTTCAAGGAAACTCAGAGACCCAGTACTTC. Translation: CSVQGNSETQYF.

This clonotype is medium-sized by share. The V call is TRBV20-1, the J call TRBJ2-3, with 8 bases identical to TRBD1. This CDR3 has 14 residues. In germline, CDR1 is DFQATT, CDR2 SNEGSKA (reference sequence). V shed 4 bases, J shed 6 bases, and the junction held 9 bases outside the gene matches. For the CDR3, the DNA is TGCAGTGCTAAGAGGGACAGGAATGAGGATACGCAGTATTTT. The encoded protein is CSAKRDRNEDTQYF.

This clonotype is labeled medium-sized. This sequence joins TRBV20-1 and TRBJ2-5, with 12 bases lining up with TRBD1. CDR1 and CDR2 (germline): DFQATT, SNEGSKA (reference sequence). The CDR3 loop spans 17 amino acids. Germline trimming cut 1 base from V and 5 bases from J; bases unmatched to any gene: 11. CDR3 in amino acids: CSARVPGTGGFRETQYF. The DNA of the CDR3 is TGCAGTGCTAGAGTACCCGGGACAGGGGGCTTCCGGGAGACCCAGTACTTC.

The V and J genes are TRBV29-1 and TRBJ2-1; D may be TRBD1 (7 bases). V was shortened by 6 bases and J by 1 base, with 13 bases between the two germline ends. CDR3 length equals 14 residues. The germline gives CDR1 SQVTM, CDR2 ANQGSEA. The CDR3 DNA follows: TGCAGCGTGACGACAGGGAGGTCCTACAATGAGCAGTTCTTC. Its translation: CSVTTGRSYNEQFF.

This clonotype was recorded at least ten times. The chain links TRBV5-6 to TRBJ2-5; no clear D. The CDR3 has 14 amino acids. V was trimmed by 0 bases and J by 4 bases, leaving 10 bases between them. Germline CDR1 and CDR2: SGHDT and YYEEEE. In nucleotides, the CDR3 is TGTGCCAGCAGCTTGGAAGGGTTTGGAGAGACCCAGTACTTC. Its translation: CASSLEGFGETQYF.